This TCR beta chain came from a study of cytomegalovirus exposure and HLA in healthy donors. Study-wide results and limits: Most TCR beta V segments were productive about 87% or about 30% of the time in an earlier analysis. Highly shared variants forming one cluster were likely a sequencing artifact.

The PCR employed 60 Vbeta primers together with 13 Jbeta primers. Generated by immunoSEQ multiplex PCR, the TCRdb table keeps only in-frame clones and is missing some. The sample includes over 50,000 clones, roughly 77% of them seen just once. With regard to this clone: Its antigen is still unknown.

CDR1 is MDHEN, CDR2 SYDVKM, per germline. CDR3 length equals 13 residues. Trimming stripped 7 bases from V and 8 bases from J, with 17 bases between. This rearrangement joins TRBV28 to TRBJ1-2; weak D call: TRBD1 (6 bases). The receptor comes from a female donor in good health and CMV-seronegative. Specimen: PBMCs. DNA for the CDR3: TGTGCCAGCACCCTGGACAGCTCTGACGGCTACACCTTC. This sequence encodes CASTLDSSDGYTF.